Described below is a single TCR beta chain sequence and its context. Its antigen is not known. Distinct nucleotide sequences in the sample also encode this CDR3. This sample was taken from a study of beta chain features in type 1 diabetes. CD45RO/CCR7/CD25/CD127/CD95/CD27 separated CD4+ naive, central memory, regulatory and stem cell-like memory cells by sorting. Purity exceeding 95% was reached by all sorted populations. The entirety of the isolated RNA underwent reverse transcription, so expressed TCRB transcripts were sequenced. TCRdb keeps only in-frame clones here, not all; method: immunoSEQ multiplex PCR. Among a few hundred thousand clones listed, approximately 14% were seen once. Points from the study as a whole: The naive, central memory and Treg TCRB repertoires looked more alike in patients than they did in healthy donors. Shortening that was moderate but significant affected the TCRB CDR3s of Type 1 diabetes patients in all four CD4+ subsets. A PCR bias possibly favoring shorter templates would apply equally to patients and controls.

The sample was naive CD4+ T cells from blood. This clonotype originated in a man aged 25-45 years with type 1 diabetes.

The CDR3 spells CASSVGGRQETQYF. The CDR3 DNA is TGTGCCAGCAGCGTAGGCGGGAGACAAGAGACCCAGTACTTC. The chain recombines TRBV9 with TRBJ2-5; 7 bases are a match to TRBD2. The CDR3 is made up of 14 amino acids. Trimming at V came to 0 bases and at J to 2 bases, leaving 1 base not matched to a gene. Germline V gene lookup returns CDR1 SGDLS and CDR2 YYNGEE. Based on the CDR3 plus reference TRBV9 and TRBJ2-5, the full variable domain is DSGVTQTPKHLITATGQRVTLRCSPRSGDLSVYWYQQSLDQGLQFLIQYYNGEERAKGNILERFSAQQFPDLHSELNLSSLELGDSALYFCASSVGGRQETQYFGPGTRLLVL.